The clone carrying this T cell receptor (beta chain) has more than one count but fewer than ten. Its antigen is not known. Assay: immunoSEQ multiplex PCR; the TCRdb copy retains only in-frame clones and omits some. The sample records 190,000 or so clones, roughly nine tenths being singletons. It was second doses at about 4 or about 12 weeks that were pooled. The data belong to a study of T cell responses to AZD1222 COVID-19 vaccine. Findings of the study overall: Repertoire samples came only from after the peak T cell response. Researchers report vaccine-associated CD4 TCRs spanning spike, with dominance at 160-218 and 743-854. When two AZD1222 doses had been given, Spike-specific TCR breadth and depth rose.

J gave up 3 bases and V 4 bases, and 10 bases lay outside the gene matches. This CDR3 region has 16 residues. Germline loops: CDR1 SGHNT, CDR2 YYREEE (reference sequence). The starting material was peripheral blood, obtained 28 days after the second AZD1222 dose. The TCR was taken from an adult who received the AZD1222 COVID-19 vaccine. The chain uses TRBV5-4 and TRBJ1-1; TRBD1 matches 9 bases. CDR3 in amino acids: CASSAPQGARDTEAFF. DNA of the CDR3: TGTGCCAGCAGCGCGCCACAGGGGGCGCGAGACACTGAAGCTTTCTTT.